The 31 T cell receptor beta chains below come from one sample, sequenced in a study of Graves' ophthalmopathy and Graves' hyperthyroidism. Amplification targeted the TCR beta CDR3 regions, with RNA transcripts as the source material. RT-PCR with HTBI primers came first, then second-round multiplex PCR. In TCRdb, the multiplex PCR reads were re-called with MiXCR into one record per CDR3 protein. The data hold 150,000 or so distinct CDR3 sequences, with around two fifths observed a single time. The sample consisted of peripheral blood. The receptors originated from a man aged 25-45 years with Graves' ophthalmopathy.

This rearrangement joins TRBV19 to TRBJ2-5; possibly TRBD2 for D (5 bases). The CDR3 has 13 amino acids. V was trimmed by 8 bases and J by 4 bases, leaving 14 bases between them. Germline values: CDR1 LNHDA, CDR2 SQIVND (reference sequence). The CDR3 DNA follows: TGTGCCAGTTCACTAGTTGCAAGAGAGACCCAGTACTTC. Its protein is CASSLVARETQYF.

CDR3 loop: CASSYRTERNQPQHF. The CDR3 DNA reads TGTGCCAGCAGTTACAGGACGGAGCGCAATCAGCCCCAGCATTTT. V gene TRBV6-2 or TRBV6-3 combines with J gene TRBJ1-5; the D is unclear. This CDR3 is built from 15 residues. Trimming shortened V by 2 bases and J by 2 bases, and 10 bases separated the two germline ends. Germline V gene lookup returns CDR1 MNHEY and CDR2 SVGEGT.

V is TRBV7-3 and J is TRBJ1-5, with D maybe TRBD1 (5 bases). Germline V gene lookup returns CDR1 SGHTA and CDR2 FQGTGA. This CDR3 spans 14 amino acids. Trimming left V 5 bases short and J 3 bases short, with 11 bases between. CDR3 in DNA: TGTGCCAGCAGCCTGGACGGGGCCAATCAGCCCCAGCATTTT. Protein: CASSLDGANQPQHF.

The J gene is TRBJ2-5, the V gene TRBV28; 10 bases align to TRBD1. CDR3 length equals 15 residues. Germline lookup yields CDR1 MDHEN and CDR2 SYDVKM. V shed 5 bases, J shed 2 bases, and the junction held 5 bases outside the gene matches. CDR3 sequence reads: CASSLDRGAQETQYF. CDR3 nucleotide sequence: TGTGCCAGCAGTCTGGACAGGGGGGCACAAGAGACCCAGTACTTC.

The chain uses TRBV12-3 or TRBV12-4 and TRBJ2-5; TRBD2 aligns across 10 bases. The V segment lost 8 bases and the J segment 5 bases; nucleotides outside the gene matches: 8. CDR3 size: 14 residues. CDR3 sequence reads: CASSLLAGPETQYF. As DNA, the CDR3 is TGTGCCAGCTCCCTACTAGCGGGACCGGAGACCCAGTACTTC.

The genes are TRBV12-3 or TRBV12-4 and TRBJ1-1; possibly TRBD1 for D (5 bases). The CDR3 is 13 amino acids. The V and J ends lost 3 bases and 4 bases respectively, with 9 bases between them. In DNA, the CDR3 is TGTGCCAGCAGTTTGTGGGGACCCACTGAAGCTTTCTTT. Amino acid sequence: CASSLWGPTEAFF.

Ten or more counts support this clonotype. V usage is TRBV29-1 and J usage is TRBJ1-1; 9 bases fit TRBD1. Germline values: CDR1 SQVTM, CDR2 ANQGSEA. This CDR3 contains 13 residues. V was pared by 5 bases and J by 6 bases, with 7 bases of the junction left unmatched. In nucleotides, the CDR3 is TGCAGCGTTACCGGGACAGGGTTCGCTGAAGCTTTCTTT. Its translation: CSVTGTGFAEAFF.

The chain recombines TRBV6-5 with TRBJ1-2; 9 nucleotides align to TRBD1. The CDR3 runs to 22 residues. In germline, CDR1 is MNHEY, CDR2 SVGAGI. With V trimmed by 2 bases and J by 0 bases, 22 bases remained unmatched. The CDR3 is CASSYPGILQGADIPTNYGYTF. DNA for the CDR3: TGTGCCAGCAGTTACCCCGGGATTTTACAGGGGGCGGACATCCCTACTAACTATGGCTACACCTTC.

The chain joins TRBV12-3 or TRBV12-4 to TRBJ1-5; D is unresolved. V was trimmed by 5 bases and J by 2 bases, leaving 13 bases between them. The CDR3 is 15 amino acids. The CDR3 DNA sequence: TGTGCCAGCAGTCTAGTTGGGGATCGCAATCAGCCCCAGCATTTT. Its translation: CASSLVGDRNQPQHF.

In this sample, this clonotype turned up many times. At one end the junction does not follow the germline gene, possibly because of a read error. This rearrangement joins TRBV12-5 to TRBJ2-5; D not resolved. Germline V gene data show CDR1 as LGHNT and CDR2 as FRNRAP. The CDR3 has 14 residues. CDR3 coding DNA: TGTGCTAGTGGTTCATCCGACCCCCAAGGGACCCAGTACTTC. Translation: CASGSSDPQGTQYF. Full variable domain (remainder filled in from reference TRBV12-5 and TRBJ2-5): DARVTQTPRHKVTEMGQEVTMRCQPILGHNTVFWYRQTMMQGLELLAYFRNRAPLDDSGMPKDRFSAEMPDATLATLKIQPSEPRDSAVYFCASGSSDPQGTQYFGPGTRLLVL.

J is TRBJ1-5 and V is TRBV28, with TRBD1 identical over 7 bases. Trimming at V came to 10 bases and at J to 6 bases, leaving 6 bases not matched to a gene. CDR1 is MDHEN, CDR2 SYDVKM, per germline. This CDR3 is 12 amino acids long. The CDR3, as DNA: TGTGCCACCAAGACAGGGACTCAGCCCCAGCATTTT. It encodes CATKTGTQPQHF.

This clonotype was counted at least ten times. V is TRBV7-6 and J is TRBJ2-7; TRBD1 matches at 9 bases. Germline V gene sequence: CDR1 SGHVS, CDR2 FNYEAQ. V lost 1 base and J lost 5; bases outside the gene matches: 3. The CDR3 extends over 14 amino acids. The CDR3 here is CASSLDRDRDEQYF. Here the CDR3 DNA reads TGTGCCAGCAGCTTAGATAGGGACAGGGACGAGCAGTACTTC.

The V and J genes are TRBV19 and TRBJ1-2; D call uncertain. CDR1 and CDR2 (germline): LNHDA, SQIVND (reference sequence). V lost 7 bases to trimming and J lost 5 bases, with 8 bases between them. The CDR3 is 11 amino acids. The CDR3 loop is CASNAGYGYTF. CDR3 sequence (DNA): TGTGCCAGTAACGCGGGGTATGGCTACACCTTC.

CDR3 protein: CASSSLGQIQETQYF. DNA of the CDR3: TGTGCCAGCAGCTCTCTCGGGCAGATACAAGAGACCCAGTACTTC. V is TRBV7-2 and J is TRBJ2-5; no firm D call. V lost 4 bases and J lost 2, with 14 bases in between. The germline gives CDR1 SGHTA, CDR2 FQGNSA. The CDR3 covers 15 residues. Complete variable domain (other parts from reference TRBV7-2 and TRBJ2-5): GAGVSQSPSNKVTEKGKDVELRCDPISGHTALYWYRQSLGQGLEFLIYFQGNSAPDKSGLPSDRFSAERTGGSVSTLTIQRTQQEDSAVYLCASSSLGQIQETQYFGPGTRLLVL.

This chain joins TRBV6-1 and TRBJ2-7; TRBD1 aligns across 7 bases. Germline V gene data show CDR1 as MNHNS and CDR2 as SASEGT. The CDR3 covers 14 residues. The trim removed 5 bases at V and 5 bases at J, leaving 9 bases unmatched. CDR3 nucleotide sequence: TGTGCCAGCAGTATTTCGGGACAGCTAAACGAGCAGTACTTC. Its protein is CASSISGQLNEQYF.

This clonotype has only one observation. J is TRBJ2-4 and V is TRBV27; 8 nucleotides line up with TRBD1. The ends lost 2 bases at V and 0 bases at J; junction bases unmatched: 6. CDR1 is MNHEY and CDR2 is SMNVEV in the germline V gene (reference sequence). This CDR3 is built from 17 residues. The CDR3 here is CASSLRTGPLAKNIQYF. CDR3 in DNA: TGTGCCAGCAGTTTACGGACAGGGCCCCTAGCCAAAAACATTCAGTACTTC.

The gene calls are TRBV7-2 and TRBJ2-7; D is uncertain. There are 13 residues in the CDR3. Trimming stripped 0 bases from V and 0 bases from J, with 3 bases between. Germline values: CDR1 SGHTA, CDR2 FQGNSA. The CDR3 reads CASSLALSYEQYF. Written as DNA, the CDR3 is TGTGCCAGCAGCTTAGCCCTCTCCTACGAGCAGTACTTC.

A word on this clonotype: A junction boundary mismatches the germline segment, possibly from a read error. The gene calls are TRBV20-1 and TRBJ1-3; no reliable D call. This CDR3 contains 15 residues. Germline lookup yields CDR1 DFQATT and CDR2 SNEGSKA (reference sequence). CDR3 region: CSARDFASPGDTIYF. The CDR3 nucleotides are TGCAGTGCTAGAGATTTCGCCTCACCTGGAGACACCATATATTTT.

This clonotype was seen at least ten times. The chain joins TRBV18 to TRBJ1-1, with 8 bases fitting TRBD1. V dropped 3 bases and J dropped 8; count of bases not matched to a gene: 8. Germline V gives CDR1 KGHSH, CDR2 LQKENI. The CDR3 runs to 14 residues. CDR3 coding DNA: TGTGCCAGCTCACCCGGGACAGGCGTCTTAGAAGCTTTCTTT. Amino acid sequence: CASSPGTGVLEAFF.

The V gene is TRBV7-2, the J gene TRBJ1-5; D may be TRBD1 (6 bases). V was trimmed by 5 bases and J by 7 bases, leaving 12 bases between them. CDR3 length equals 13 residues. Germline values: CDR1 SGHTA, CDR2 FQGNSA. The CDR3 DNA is TGTGCCAGCAGCCCGGGGGCCGGGCAGCCCCAGCATTTT. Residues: CASSPGAGQPQHF.

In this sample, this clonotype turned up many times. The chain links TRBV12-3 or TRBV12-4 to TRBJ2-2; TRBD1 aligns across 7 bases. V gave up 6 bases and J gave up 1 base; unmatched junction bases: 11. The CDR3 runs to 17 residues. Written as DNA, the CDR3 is TGTGCCAGCAGCTATCCGTCGGGACAGCAGAACACCGGGGAGCTGTTTTTT. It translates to CASSYPSGQQNTGELFF.

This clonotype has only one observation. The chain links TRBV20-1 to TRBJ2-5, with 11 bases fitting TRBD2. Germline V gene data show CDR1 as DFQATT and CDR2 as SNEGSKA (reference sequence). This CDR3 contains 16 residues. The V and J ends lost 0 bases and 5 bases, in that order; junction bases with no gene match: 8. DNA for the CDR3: TGCAGTGCTAGAGATTTACTAGCGGGAGATCTTGAGACCCAGTACTTC. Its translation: CSARDLLAGDLETQYF.

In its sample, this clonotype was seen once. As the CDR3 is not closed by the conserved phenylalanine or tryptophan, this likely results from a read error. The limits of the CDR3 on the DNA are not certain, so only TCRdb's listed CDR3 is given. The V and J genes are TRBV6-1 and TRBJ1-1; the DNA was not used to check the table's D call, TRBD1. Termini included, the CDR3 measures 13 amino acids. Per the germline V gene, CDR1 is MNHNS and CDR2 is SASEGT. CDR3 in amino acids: CASRPAGTAVTVV.

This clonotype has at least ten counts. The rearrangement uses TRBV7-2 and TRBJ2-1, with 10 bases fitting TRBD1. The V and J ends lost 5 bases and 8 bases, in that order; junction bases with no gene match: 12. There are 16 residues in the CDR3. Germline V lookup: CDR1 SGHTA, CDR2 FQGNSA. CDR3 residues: CASSLRTGGFSDEQFF. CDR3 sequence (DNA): TGTGCCAGCAGCCTCCGGACAGGGGGGTTTTCCGATGAGCAGTTCTTC. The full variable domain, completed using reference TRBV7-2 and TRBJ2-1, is GAGVSQSPSNKVTEKGKDVELRCDPISGHTALYWYRQSLGQGLEFLIYFQGNSAPDKSGLPSDRFSAERTGGSVSTLTIQRTQQEDSAVYLCASSLRTGGFSDEQFFGPGTRLTVL.

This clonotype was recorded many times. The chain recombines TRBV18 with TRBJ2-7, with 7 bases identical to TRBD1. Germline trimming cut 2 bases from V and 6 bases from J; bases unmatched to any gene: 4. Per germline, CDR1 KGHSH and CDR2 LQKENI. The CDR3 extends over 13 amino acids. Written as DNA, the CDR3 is TGTGCCAGCTCACCAAGAGACAGGGTCGAGCAGTACTTC. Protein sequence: CASSPRDRVEQYF.

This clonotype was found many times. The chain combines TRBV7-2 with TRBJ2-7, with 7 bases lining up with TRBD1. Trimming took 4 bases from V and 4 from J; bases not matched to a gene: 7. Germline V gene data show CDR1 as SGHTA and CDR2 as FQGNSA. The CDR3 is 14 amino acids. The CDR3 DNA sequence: TGTGCCAGCAGCTCTCAGGGACAGAATTACGAGCAGTACTTC. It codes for CASSSQGQNYEQYF.

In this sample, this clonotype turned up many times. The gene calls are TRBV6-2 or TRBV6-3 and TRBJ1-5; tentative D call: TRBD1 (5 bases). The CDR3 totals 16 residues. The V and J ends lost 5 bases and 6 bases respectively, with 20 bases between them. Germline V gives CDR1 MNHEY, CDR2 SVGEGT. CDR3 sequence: CASSPRGQGPSQPQHF. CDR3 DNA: TGTGCCAGCAGTCCCCGGGGTCAGGGTCCCAGTCAGCCCCAGCATTTT.

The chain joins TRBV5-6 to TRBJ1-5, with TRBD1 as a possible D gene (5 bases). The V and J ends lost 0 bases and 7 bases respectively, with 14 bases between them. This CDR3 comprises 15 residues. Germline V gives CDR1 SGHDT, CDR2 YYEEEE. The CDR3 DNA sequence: TGTGCCAGCAGCTTGGTCCAGGGAGGCTGGCAGCCCCAGCATTTT. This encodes CASSLVQGGWQPQHF. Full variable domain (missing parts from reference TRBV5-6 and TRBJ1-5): DAGVTQSPTHLIKTRGQQVTLRCSPKSGHDTVSWYQQALGQGPQFIFQYYEEEERQRGNFPDRFSGHQFPNYSSELNVNALLLGDSALYLCASSLVQGGWQPQHFGDGTRLSIL.

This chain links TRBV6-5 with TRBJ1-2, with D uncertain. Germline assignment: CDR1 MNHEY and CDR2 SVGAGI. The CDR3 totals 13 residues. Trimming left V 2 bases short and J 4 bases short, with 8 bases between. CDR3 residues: CASSYDLVYGYTF. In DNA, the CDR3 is TGTGCCAGCAGTTACGATCTAGTCTATGGCTACACCTTC.

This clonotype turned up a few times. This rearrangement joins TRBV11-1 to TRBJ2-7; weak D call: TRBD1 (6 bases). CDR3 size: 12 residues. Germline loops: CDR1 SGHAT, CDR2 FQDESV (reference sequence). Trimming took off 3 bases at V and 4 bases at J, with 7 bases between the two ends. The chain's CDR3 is CASSFQGYEQYF. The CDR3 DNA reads TGTGCCAGCAGCTTTCAGGGGTACGAGCAGTACTTC. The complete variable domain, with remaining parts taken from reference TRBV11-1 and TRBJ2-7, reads EAEVAQSPRYKITEKSQAVAFWCDPISGHATLYWYRQILGQGPELLVQFQDESVVDDSQLPKDRFSAERLKGVDSTLKIQPAELGDSAMYLCASSFQGYEQYFGPGTRLTVT.

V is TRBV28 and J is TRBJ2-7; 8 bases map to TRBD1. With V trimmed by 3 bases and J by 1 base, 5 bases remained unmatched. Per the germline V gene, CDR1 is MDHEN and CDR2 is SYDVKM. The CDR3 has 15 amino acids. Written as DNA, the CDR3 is TGTGCCAGCAGTTTCCCCGGGACAGGATCCTACGAGCAGTACTTC. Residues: CASSFPGTGSYEQYF. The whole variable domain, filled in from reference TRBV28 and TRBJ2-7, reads DVKVTQSSRYLVKRTGEKVFLECVQDMDHENMFWYRQDPGLGLRLIYFSYDVKMKEKGDIPEGYSVSREKKERFSLILESASTNQTSMYLCASSFPGTGSYEQYFGPGTRLTVT.